The rows below give T cell receptor beta chains drawn from one sample of a study of beta chain features in type 1 diabetes. The data were produced by immunoSEQ multiplex PCR, yet TCRdb's version contains in-frame clones alone and is incomplete. This table has around 650,000 clones, around 12% appearing once. Input material: naive CD4+ T cells from blood. These receptors were taken from a man under 40 with type 1 diabetes. Both conserved end residues are part of each CDR3. A D gene is named only where the DNA matches it firmly. Size values are once, few and many counts, or a class for expanded clones, and some rows have none.

D gene	clone size	CDR3 length	J gene	V gene	CDR3 protein	CDR3 DNA
NA	few	10	TRBJ1-2	TRBV20-1	CSSQPQGYTF	TGCAGTTCGCAGCCCCAAGGCTACACCTTC
NA	few	16	TRBJ1-4	TRBV5-1	CASSLGGSGSNEKLFF	TGCGCCAGCAGCTTGGGGGGCAGCGGATCTAATGAAAAACTGTTTTTT
TRBD2	few	15	TRBJ2-1	TRBV29-1	CSVDGGGGALNEQFF	TGCAGCGTTGATGGTGGCGGGGGGGCCTTGAATGAGCAGTTCTTC
NA	NA	13	TRBJ1-2	TRBV9	CASSVALKGRYTF	TGTGCCAGCAGCGTAGCTTTGAAGGGAAGATACACCTTC
NA	NA	13	TRBJ1-1	TRBV7-9	CASSFGTNAEAFF	TGTGCCAGCAGCTTCGGGACAAACGCTGAAGCTTTCTTT
NA	few	15	TRBJ1-2	TRBV7-2	CASSLGAGVNYGYTF	TGTGCCAGCAGCTTAGGGGCAGGGGTTAACTATGGCTACACCTTC
NA	NA	15	TRBJ2-5	TRBV9	CASSVEKGYQETQYF	TGTGCCAGCAGCGTAGAGAAGGGATACCAAGAGACCCAGTACTTC
TRBD2	few	19	TRBJ2-1	TRBV12-5	CASGTTGLAGERSYNEQFF	TGTGCTAGTGGTACCACGGGACTAGCGGGGGAGCGCTCCTACAATGAGCAGTTCTTC
NA	few	12	TRBJ1-6	TRBV5-4	CASSLIGSPLHF	TGTGCCAGCAGCTTAATAGGCTCACCCCTCCACTTT
NA	NA	15	TRBJ2-6	TRBV19	CASSSQSSGANVLTF	TGTGCCAGTAGTAGCCAGAGCTCTGGGGCCAACGTCCTGACTTTC
NA	few	16	TRBJ2-7	TRBV4-3	CASSQGAGTGTYEQYF	TGCGCCAGCAGCCAAGGCGCGGGGACGGGGACCTACGAGCAGTACTTC
NA	few	14	TRBJ2-7	TRBV6-5	CASSPEFDRYEQYF	TGTGCCAGCAGTCCGGAGTTCGATCGATACGAGCAGTACTTC
NA	few	13	TRBJ2-7	TRBV5-1	CASSDGSFSEQYF	TGCGCCAGCAGCGACGGATCCTTTTCCGAGCAGTACTTC
TRBD2	NA	13	TRBJ2-5	TRBV29-1	CSVVGLPEETQYF	TGCAGCGTTGTGGGACTACCAGAGGAGACCCAGTACTTC
NA	NA	13	TRBJ1-1	TRBV7-2	CASSTSMNTEAFF	TGTGCCAGCAGCACGAGCATGAACACTGAAGCTTTCTTT
TRBD1	few	16	TRBJ1-4	TRBV18	CASSPRRQGGNEKLFF	TGTGCCAGCTCACCGCGCCGACAGGGTGGTAATGAAAAACTGTTTTTT
TRBD1	few	13	TRBJ2-7	TRBV28	CASSTGGRYEQYF	TGTGCCAGCAGTACAGGGGGCCGGTACGAGCAGTACTTC
TRBD1	few	15	TRBJ2-5	TRBV28	CASSLGQGGQETQYF	TGTGCCAGCAGTTTGGGACAGGGCGGACAAGAGACCCAGTACTTC
TRBD1	NA	18	TRBJ1-1	TRBV5-6	CASSFIFTGQGASTEAFF	TGTGCCAGCAGCTTTATTTTCACGGGACAGGGGGCGAGCACTGAAGCTTTCTTT
NA	few	14	TRBJ2-1	TRBV5-1	CASMSGGAYNEQFF	TGCGCCAGCATGTCGGGCGGTGCCTACAATGAGCAGTTCTTC
NA	NA	14	TRBJ2-7	TRBV7-2	CASSQWGSSYEQYF	TGTGCCAGCAGCCAGTGGGGCAGCTCCTACGAGCAGTACTTC
NA	NA	15	TRBJ2-1	TRBV18	CASLGGVSSYNEQFF	TGTGCCAGCCTAGGGGGGGTGAGCTCCTACAATGAGCAGTTCTTC
NA	few	14	TRBJ2-3	TRBV4-1	CASSQEESADTQYF	TGCGCCAGCAGCCAAGAGGAGTCAGCAGATACGCAGTATTTT
TRBD2	few	12	TRBJ2-7	TRBV29-1	CSVVGGGAEQYF	TGCAGCGTTGTGGGCGGGGGGGCCGAGCAGTACTTC
NA	few	15	TRBJ1-2	TRBV4-2	CASSQVGLEGYGYTF	TGTGCCAGCAGCCAAGTTGGTCTGGAGGGCTATGGCTACACCTTC
NA	NA	14	TRBJ2-5	TRBV28	CASSQGTPKETQYF	TGTGCCAGCAGTCAAGGGACGCCGAAAGAGACCCAGTACTTC
NA	NA	14	TRBJ1-5	TRBV4-1	CASSQDGPGQPQHF	TGCGCCAGCAGCCAAGACGGGCCTGGGCAGCCCCAGCATTTT
NA	NA	14	TRBJ1-2	TRBV19	CASSLGNPNYGYTF	TGTGCCAGTAGTTTAGGCAATCCGAACTATGGCTACACCTTC
NA	NA	17	TRBJ2-1	TRBV27	CASSSPGQSSSYNEQFF	TGTGCCAGCAGTTCCCCGGGACAATCTAGCTCCTACAATGAGCAGTTCTTC
NA	few	12	TRBJ1-2	TRBV30	CAWSVWTDGYTF	TGTGCCTGGAGTGTCTGGACAGATGGCTACACCTTC
TRBD1	NA	15	TRBJ2-5	TRBV10-3	CAISRGTGAEETQYF	TGTGCCATCAGTAGAGGCACAGGGGCGGAAGAGACCCAGTACTTC
NA	NA	13	TRBJ2-7	TRBV6-5	CASSLRENYEQYF	TGTGCCAGCAGTCTACGGGAAAACTACGAGCAGTACTTC
NA	few	12	TRBJ2-5	TRBV5-4	CASSLRQETQYF	TGTGCCAGCAGCTTGAGGCAAGAGACCCAGTACTTC
NA	few	14	TRBJ2-7	TRBV5-1	CASSEVPTGYEQYF	TGCGCCAGCAGCGAAGTCCCAACGGGTTACGAGCAGTACTTC
TRBD1	few	13	TRBJ2-7	TRBV6-1	CASMGDSRYEQYF	TGTGCCAGCATGGGGGACAGCAGGTACGAGCAGTACTTC
NA	NA	18	TRBJ2-6	TRBV18	CASSPGSRISSGANVLTF	TGTGCCAGCTCACCAGGCAGTCGAATAAGCTCTGGGGCCAACGTCCTGACTTTC
NA	NA	13	TRBJ1-5	TRBV7-2	CASSFPNEGRQHF	TGTGCCAGCAGCTTTCCCAATGAGGGACGTCAGCATTTT